This passage covers 11 T cell receptor beta chains from one sample sequenced in a study of blood T cell repertoires in COVID-19 (dated by TCRdb to the early 2020s). Library preparation was by the immunoSEQ multiplex PCR assay. TCRdb mirrors the immuneACCESS table, restricted to in-frame sequences. Some clones are absent from its copies; in checked studies, under half trace to an unresolved V gene, and the reason for the others is unknown. The sample includes about 120,000 clones, with approximately 86% observed a single time. The ten largest clonotypes hold roughly 4% of the sample. The sequenced sample consisted of peripheral blood. These receptors were obtained from a man aged 40-49 years with acute or convalescent COVID-19.

The rearrangement joins TRBV18 to TRBJ2-5, with TRBD1 identical over 9 bases. Per the germline V gene, CDR1 is KGHSH and CDR2 is LQKENI. V dropped 6 bases and J dropped 0; count of bases not matched to a gene: 5. The CDR3 consists of 15 residues. The CDR3 here is CASSQGTGNQETQYF. CDR3 nucleotide sequence: TGTGCCAGCTCGCAAGGGACAGGGAACCAAGAGACCCAGTACTTC.

The chain combines TRBV5-1 with TRBJ1-3, with D maybe TRBD1 (5 bases). Germline V gene sequence: CDR1 SGHRS, CDR2 YFSETQ. The CDR3 runs 12 residues. Trimming left V 4 bases short and J 7 bases short, with 9 bases between. For the CDR3, the DNA is TGCGCCAGCAGCCAGGACACGAACACCATATATTTT. It encodes CASSQDTNTIYF.

The chain employs TRBV28 and TRBJ1-5; no clear D. V gave up 5 bases and J gave up 4 bases, with 18 bases separating them. Per the germline V gene, CDR1 is MDHEN and CDR2 is SYDVKM. The CDR3 runs to 16 residues. The CDR3 protein is CASSPLTGNRNQPQHF. CDR3 bases: TGTGCCAGCAGTCCCCTGACCGGTAACAGAAATCAGCCCCAGCATTTT.

The sample holds one count of this clone. V is TRBV6-5 and J is TRBJ1-2; D is possibly TRBD1 (6 bases). CDR3 length: 11 residues. Trimming shortened V by 10 bases and J by 5 bases, and 11 bases separated the two germline ends. Germline values: CDR1 MNHEY, CDR2 SVGAGI. The DNA for the CDR3 is TGTGCCACAGGGGTTGAGTATGGCTACACCTTC. Translated: CATGVEYGYTF.

The chain joins TRBV9 to TRBJ1-5, with unresolved D. V was shortened by 5 bases and J by 5 bases, with 17 bases between the two germline ends. Per the germline V gene, CDR1 is SGDLS and CDR2 is YYNGEE. CDR3 length equals 15 residues. The CDR3 loop is CASSQSPNEDQPQHF. The CDR3 DNA reads TGTGCCAGCAGTCAAAGCCCGAATGAGGATCAGCCCCAGCATTTT.

The chain couples TRBV3-1 (or the pseudogene TRBV3-2) to TRBJ1-1; 9 positions agree with TRBD1. V gave up 0 bases and J gave up 5 bases; unmatched junction bases: 7. The CDR3 length is 16 residues. Germline V gene lookup returns CDR1 LGHDT and CDR2 YNNKEL (reference sequence). The CDR3 sequence is CASSQDPGQGKTEAFF. The CDR3 DNA reads as TGTGCCAGCAGCCAAGATCCGGGACAGGGAAAGACTGAAGCTTTCTTT.

This chain joins TRBV5-1 and TRBJ2-1; TRBD2 might be the D (6 bases). CDR1 is SGHRS and CDR2 is YFSETQ in the germline V gene. There are 15 residues in the CDR3. The V end lost 2 bases, the J end lost 5 bases, and 14 bases lay between the germline ends. CDR3 bases: TGCGCCAGCAGCTTAGGCCAGGCGGGGAACAATGAGCAGTTCTTC. This translates into CASSLGQAGNNEQFF.

This chain joins TRBV9 and TRBJ1-6; TRBD1 might be the D (5 bases). Per the germline V gene, CDR1 is SGDLS and CDR2 is YYNGEE. The germline V and J ends were trimmed by 3 bases and 12 bases, with 10 bases remaining between them. The CDR3 has 12 residues. DNA for the CDR3: TGTGCCAGCAGCGCCCTCCAGGGACCCCTCCACTTT. Amino acid sequence: CASSALQGPLHF. Complete variable domain (other parts from reference TRBV9 and TRBJ1-6): DSGVTQTPKHLITATGQRVTLRCSPRSGDLSVYWYQQSLDQGLQFLIQYYNGEERAKGNILERFSAQQFPDLHSELNLSSLELGDSALYFCASSALQGPLHFGNGTRLTVT.

This clone was detected a few times. The chain recombines TRBV15 with TRBJ2-7, with 7 bases that match TRBD1. Trimming removed 1 base from V and 2 bases from J; junction bases left unmatched: 5. In germline, CDR1 is LNHNV, CDR2 YYDKDF (reference sequence). The CDR3 length is 15 residues. The CDR3 DNA follows: TGTGCCACCAGCAGAGGGAGGACAGGCACCTACGAGCAGTACTTC. Its protein product is CATSRGRTGTYEQYF. Variable domain in full (rest from reference TRBV15 and TRBJ2-7): DAMVIQNPRYQVTQFGKPVTLSCSQTLNHNVMYWYQQKSSQAPKLLFHYYDKDFNNEADTPDNFQSRRPNTSFCFLDIRSPGLGDTAMYLCATSRGRTGTYEQYFGPGTRLTVT.

This clone was found a few times. The chain couples TRBV7-2 to TRBJ1-2; no reliable D call. Trimming removed 5 bases from V and 7 bases from J, with 17 bases in between. CDR1 is SGHTA and CDR2 is FQGNSA in the germline V gene. CDR3 size: 14 residues. In DNA, the CDR3 is TGTGCCAGCAGCCCGCAGGCGGGAGCGGGTGGCTACACCTTC. This encodes CASSPQAGAGGYTF.

The chain joins TRBV30 to TRBJ1-1; TRBD1 is a possible D gene (6 bases). Trimming removed 0 bases from V and 1 base from J, with 12 bases in between. CDR1 GTSNPN and CDR2 SVGIG come from the germline V gene (reference sequence). There are 15 residues in the CDR3. The CDR3 DNA is TGTGCCTGGAGTGTACGGGGGGGCCCGAACACTGAAGCTTTCTTT. It translates to CAWSVRGGPNTEAFF.